The 20 T cell receptor beta chains reported below all come from one sample, sequenced in a study of identical twins. MiXCR, run by TCRdb on the 5' RACE reads, gives a single entry per CDR3 protein. The sample has 1.5 million or so distinct CDR3 sequences, about 30% seen once. Sequencing was done on a sample of cord blood. The receptors were gathered from a newborn girl in good health.

This clonotype turned up a few times. The rearrangement joins TRBV4-2 to TRBJ2-3; 9 bases line up with TRBD2. Germline lookup yields CDR1 LGHNA and CDR2 YNFKEQ. After removal of 0 bases from V and 5 bases from J, the junction contained 9 bases not matched to a gene. This CDR3 is built from 17 residues. CDR3 protein: CASSQDEFTSGLDTQYF. The CDR3 DNA reads TGTGCCAGCAGCCAAGATGAATTCACTAGCGGGTTAGATACGCAGTATTTT.

There are a few counts of this clonotype. The chain joins TRBV4-1 to TRBJ1-2; 8 bases are a match to TRBD1. Trimming took 6 bases from V and 8 from J; bases not matched to a gene: 20. The CDR3 totals 17 residues. Germline values: CDR1 MGHRA, CDR2 YSYEKL. CDR3 protein: CASSQRPDRVNYDGYTF. The CDR3 nucleotides read TGCGCCAGCAGTCAGCGTCCGGACAGGGTTAACTATGACGGCTACACCTTC.

J is TRBJ2-3 and V is TRBV27; TRBD2 might be the D (5 bases). CDR3 length equals 16 residues. The germline CDR1 and CDR2 sequences are MNHEY and SMNVEV (reference sequence). V was cut by 5 bases and J by 0 bases, with 15 bases left in between. The CDR3: CASSKRAGTSTDTQYF. As DNA, the CDR3 is TGTGCCAGCAGTAAACGGGCGGGCACTAGCACAGATACGCAGTATTTT.

This clonotype was observed a single time. This chain connects TRBV27 to TRBJ2-3; 8 bases match TRBD2. The trim removed 5 bases at V and 6 bases at J, leaving 13 bases unmatched. Per the germline V gene, CDR1 is MNHEY and CDR2 is SMNVEV (reference sequence). The CDR3 length is 16 residues. CDR3 sequence: CASSPKGPGGPDTQYF. CDR3 nucleotide sequence: TGTGCCAGCAGTCCTAAGGGCCCGGGAGGGCCGGATACGCAGTATTTT.

A few counts support this clonotype. The rearrangement joins TRBV4-2 to TRBJ2-6; unclear D gene. The CDR3 contains 18 residues. Deletions cut 0 bases from V and 0 bases from J, with 12 bases between. The germline V gene has CDR1 LGHNA and CDR2 YNFKEQ. The DNA for the CDR3 is TGTGCCAGCAGCCAAGAGGGAATGGCCAGCTCTGGGGCCAACGTCCTGACTTTC. Protein product: CASSQEGMASSGANVLTF.

The rearrangement links TRBV11-2 to TRBJ2-1; 13 bases match TRBD2. Germline V gene lookup returns CDR1 SGHAT and CDR2 FQNNGV. CDR3 length: 14 amino acids. The J segment lost 9 bases and the V segment lost 6 bases, leaving 5 bases of the junction unmatched. The CDR3 DNA sequence: TGTGCCAGCAGAACTAGCGGGGGGGTGAGTGAGCAGTTCTTC. Translated, it gives CASRTSGGVSEQFF.

CDR3 residues: CSASRSSGSRDTQYF. The CDR3 DNA reads as TGCAGTGCTAGTAGGTCAAGCGGGAGCAGGGATACGCAGTATTTT. The chain recombines TRBV20-1 with TRBJ2-3, with TRBD2 identical over 8 bases. The CDR3 is 15 residues long. Germline V gene data show CDR1 as DFQATT and CDR2 as SNEGSKA (reference sequence). Unmatched junction bases numbered 11, after V lost 3 bases and J lost 6 bases.

J is TRBJ1-6 and V is TRBV2, with D tentatively TRBD1 (5 bases). V shed 4 bases and J shed 9 bases, with 10 bases lying between them. Germline V CDR1 and CDR2: SNHLY, FYNNEI. CDR3 length: 13 residues. The CDR3 bases are TGTGCCAGCAGTGCGGGGGTTGGTTCACCCCTCCACTTT. Protein product: CASSAGVGSPLHF.

The gene calls are TRBV5-4 and TRBJ2-7; 7 nucleotides agree with TRBD2. Losses at the gene ends were 0 bases for V and 3 bases for J; bases not matched to a gene: 6. Per the germline V gene, CDR1 is SGHNT and CDR2 is YYREEE (reference sequence). This CDR3 has 15 amino acids. The CDR3 bases are TGTGCCAGCAGCTTGGACCTAGCGGACATCTACGAGCAGTACTTC. Translating it yields CASSLDLADIYEQYF.

This clonotype was seen only a few times. This chain uses TRBV3-1 with TRBJ1-2; no firm D call. Germline-derived CDR1 and CDR2 are LGHDT and YNNKEL (reference sequence). V lost 4 bases and J 4 bases, leaving 16 bases between the germline ends. This CDR3 is built from 15 residues. The CDR3 sequence is CASSPARRLGYGYTF. The CDR3 DNA sequence: TGTGCCAGCAGCCCGGCCCGGCGGTTAGGCTATGGCTACACCTTC. Together with reference TRBV3-1 and TRBJ1-2, the CDR3 gives the full variable domain: DTAVSQTPKYLVTQMGNDKSIKCEQNLGHDTMYWYKQDSKKFLKIMFSYNNKELIINETVPNRFSPKSPDKAHLNLHINSLELGDSAVYFCASSPARRLGYGYTFGSGTRLTVV.

Only a few counts were recorded for this clonotype. The chain couples TRBV7-2 to TRBJ2-7; D unclear. This CDR3 region has 14 residues. V lost 5 bases and J 3 bases, leaving 14 bases between the germline ends. Germline lookup yields CDR1 SGHTA and CDR2 FQGNSA. The CDR3 spells CASSLGTRYYEQYF. The CDR3 bases are TGTGCCAGCAGCCTAGGTACTCGCTACTACGAGCAGTACTTC. The whole variable domain, filled in from reference TRBV7-2 and TRBJ2-7, reads GAGVSQSPSNKVTEKGKDVELRCDPISGHTALYWYRQSLGQGLEFLIYFQGNSAPDKSGLPSDRFSAERTGGSVSTLTIQRTQQEDSAVYLCASSLGTRYYEQYFGPGTRLTVT.

This clonotype was counted only a few times. The genes are TRBV27 and TRBJ1-5; D is ambiguous. This CDR3 has 16 amino acids. Germline-derived CDR1 and CDR2 are MNHEY and SMNVEV (reference sequence). Trimming cost V 6 bases and J 3 bases, with 18 bases left between them. DNA for the CDR3: TGTGCCAGCAGCCAATACCCGACGAGCTTCAATCAGCCCCAGCATTTT. Its translation: CASSQYPTSFNQPQHF.

This clonotype has just a few counts. This chain links TRBV5-6 with TRBJ1-4; D is unresolved. CDR1 is SGHDT and CDR2 is YYEEEE in the germline V gene. This CDR3 contains 17 residues. Trimming stripped 0 bases from V and 0 bases from J, with 12 bases between. CDR3 loop: CASSLAGMGSTNEKLFF. The CDR3 coding sequence is TGTGCCAGCAGCTTGGCCGGAATGGGGTCAACTAATGAAAAACTGTTTTTT.

There are a few counts of this clonotype. V usage is TRBV4-1 and J usage is TRBJ2-3, with 7 nucleotides matching TRBD1. The V segment lost 4 bases and the J segment 0 bases; nucleotides outside the gene matches: 13. Germline CDR1 reads MGHRA; CDR2 reads YSYEKL. The CDR3 length is 18 residues. The CDR3 DNA follows: TGCGCCAGCAGCCGCCTAGGGACAGTCTATACTAGCACAGATACGCAGTATTTT. Translated, it gives CASSRLGTVYTSTDTQYF.

This clonotype was recorded many times. The V gene is TRBV12-5, the J gene TRBJ2-1, with a tentative D call TRBD1 (5 bases). CDR3 length equals 13 residues. CDR1 and CDR2 (germline): LGHNT, FRNRAP. Trimming took off 4 bases at V and 7 bases at J, with 11 bases between the two ends. CDR3 nucleotides: TGTGCTAGTGGTTACTCAGGGCGGAATGAGCAGTTCTTC. Protein: CASGYSGRNEQFF.

The genes are TRBV20-1 and TRBJ2-3, with TRBD2 as a possible D gene (5 bases). CDR1 is DFQATT and CDR2 is SNEGSKA in the germline V gene (reference sequence). This CDR3 has 20 residues. Between the trimmed V and J ends, which lost 0 bases and 2 bases, there was a span of 27 bases. CDR3 DNA sequence: TGCAGTGCTAGAGATGGAGTAGCGTCGGACTCATTAGAGTACACAGATACGCAGTATTTT. Its protein is CSARDGVASDSLEYTDTQYF.

Concerning this clonotype itself: The junction departs from the called germline gene at one end, perhaps through a read error. V is TRBV10-3 and J is TRBJ2-1, with TRBD1 matching over 7 bases. The CDR3 is 16 residues long. CDR1 is ENHRY and CDR2 is SYGVKD in the germline V gene. CDR3 in DNA: TGTGCCATCAGTGAGTCTCCCGGACAGGCTTACAATGAGCAGTCCTTC. Translation gives CAISESPGQAYNEQSF.

This clonotype was detected only once. This clone may be a read error of a much larger clone one base away. The chain has TRBV12-3 or TRBV12-4 and TRBJ2-5; 7 bases line up with TRBD1. The V gene end was trimmed by 7 bases and the J gene end by 4 bases; junction bases not matched to a gene: 6. This CDR3 comprises 13 residues. In DNA, the CDR3 is TGTGCCAGCATTCGGACAGGTCGAGAGACCCAGTACTTC. Protein sequence: CASIRTGRETQYF.

V usage is TRBV12-3 or TRBV12-4 and J usage is TRBJ2-2; tentative D call: TRBD2 (5 bases). The ends were cut back, 3 bases at V and 3 bases at J, with 8 bases in the middle. The CDR3 is 14 amino acids. Here the CDR3 DNA reads TGTGCCAGCAGTTTCGGGGAAGACACCGGGGAGCTGTTTTTT. Translated: CASSFGEDTGELFF.

The sample holds a few counts of this clonotype. The V call is TRBV5-1, the J call TRBJ2-3; D may be TRBD1 (5 bases). This CDR3 is built from 15 residues. CDR1 and CDR2 from the germline V gene are SGHRS and YFSETQ. Trimming left V 4 bases short and J 3 bases short, with 15 bases between. In DNA, the CDR3 is TGCGCCAGCAGCAAGGTGGGGCTAGGTACAGATACGCAGTATTTT. Its translation: CASSKVGLGTDTQYF.